One and the same sample provided the 18 T cell receptor beta chains below, sequenced in a study of CD8 T cells in ankylosing spondylitis. TCRdb processed the 5' RACE reads anew with MiXCR; each CDR3 protein has one entry. Among about 700,000 distinct CDR3 sequences, around 20% were seen once, and the ten largest hold approximately 18%. Their cognate antigens are unknown. Findings and caveats of the study: Among TCR beta sequences, a motif of eight or nine highly homologous variants appeared characteristic of ankylosing spondylitis blood.

Material: blood, either unsorted or a sorted T cell fraction (not recorded which). The receptor source for this set is a male donor with ankylosing spondylitis.

This clonotype occurred many times. V and J are TRBV5-1 and TRBJ2-1; 8 bases are a match to TRBD1. V lost 5 bases, J lost 6 bases, and 10 bases stayed unmatched. This CDR3 has 15 amino acids. The germline gives CDR1 SGHRS, CDR2 YFSETQ. CDR3 in DNA: TGCGCCAGCAGTTCGGGACAGGTGATTTCCAATGAGCAGTTCTTC. Protein: CASSSGQVISNEQFF.

J is TRBJ2-4 and V is TRBV7-9; 7 nucleotides agree with TRBD1. Per germline, CDR1 SEHNR and CDR2 FQNEAQ (reference sequence). The V segment lost 3 bases and the J segment 2 bases; nucleotides outside the gene matches: 10. CDR3 length: 17 amino acids. Here the CDR3 DNA reads TGTGCCAGCAGCTTCCCCTTAACGACAGGGTCCAAAAACATTCAGTACTTC. It yields the protein CASSFPLTTGSKNIQYF.

This chain joins TRBV24-1 and TRBJ1-2; tentatively, D is TRBD1 (6 bases). CDR3 length: 14 residues. Germline-derived CDR1 and CDR2 are KGHDR and SFDVKD. V gave up 2 bases and J gave up 2 bases, with 8 bases separating them. The CDR3 loop is CATSDSGQNYGYTF. CDR3 DNA sequence: TGTGCCACCAGTGATTCGGGACAAAACTATGGCTACACCTTC.

This clonotype was observed many times. The chain couples TRBV15 to TRBJ2-1; TRBD2 might be the D (6 bases). The CDR3 sequence is 14 residues long. CDR1 is LNHNV and CDR2 is YYDKDF in the germline V gene (reference sequence). The germline V and J ends were trimmed by 1 base and 10 bases, with 14 bases remaining between them. The DNA for the CDR3 is TGTGCCACCAGCAGAGCTGGGCGGGGTGGGGAGCAGTTCTTC. Translating it yields CATSRAGRGGEQFF.

This chain uses TRBV3-1 with TRBJ1-5; the match to TRBD1 covers 9 bases. Trimming took 4 bases from V and 3 from J; bases not matched to a gene: 7. The CDR3 contains 16 residues. Germline V lookup: CDR1 LGHDT, CDR2 YNNKEL (reference sequence). The CDR3 nucleotides read TGTGCCAGCAGCCCCGGGACAGGGCTTGACAATCAGCCCCAGCATTTT. This encodes CASSPGTGLDNQPQHF.

This clonotype was seen a handful of times. The V and J genes are TRBV7-9 and TRBJ2-3, with TRBD1 matching 8 bases. V shed 3 bases, J shed 2 bases, and the junction held 10 bases outside the gene matches. In germline, CDR1 is SEHNR, CDR2 FQNEAQ (reference sequence). CDR3 size: 17 residues. For the CDR3, the DNA is TGTGCCAGCAGCTTCCAAAGAGGACAGGGTGTCACAGATACGCAGTATTTT. This translates into CASSFQRGQGVTDTQYF.

This clonotype appeared a few times. This chain connects TRBV10-3 to TRBJ2-7; 11 nucleotides match TRBD1. The CDR3 is 14 residues long. J lost 3 bases, V lost 6 bases, and 4 bases had no gene match. Germline loops: CDR1 ENHRY, CDR2 SYGVKD. CDR3 sequence: CAIRGGTGGYEQYF. As DNA, the CDR3 is TGTGCCATCAGGGGGGGGACAGGGGGCTACGAGCAGTACTTC.

The chain has TRBV20-1 and TRBJ2-7, with D possibly being TRBD2 (5 bases). In germline, CDR1 is DFQATT, CDR2 SNEGSKA (reference sequence). The germline V and J ends were trimmed by 0 bases and 7 bases, with 22 bases remaining between them. The CDR3 runs 16 residues. The CDR3 DNA follows: TGCAGTGCTAGAGAGCTAACTAGTCCAAAGTCGGGGGAGCAGTACTTC. As protein: CSARELTSPKSGEQYF.

The gene calls are TRBV11-3 and TRBJ2-7; maybe TRBD2 (6 bases). Trimming removed 0 bases at V and 0 bases at J, with 12 bases between. The CDR3 has 16 amino acids. Germline V gene lookup returns CDR1 SGHNT and CDR2 YENEEA. CDR3 loop: CASSLDPQRVSYEQYF. As DNA, the CDR3 is TGTGCCAGCAGCTTAGATCCCCAGCGGGTCTCCTACGAGCAGTACTTC.

This clonotype was counted between two and nine times. This chain joins TRBV5-1 and TRBJ1-1; D remains unclear. This CDR3 comprises 14 residues. Germline CDR1 reads SGHRS; CDR2 reads YFSETQ. V lost 4 bases to trimming and J lost 5 bases, with 15 bases between them. CDR3 DNA sequence: TGCGCCAGCAGCGCCAGAACAGTTTCTACTGAAGCTTTCTTT. The encoded protein is CASSARTVSTEAFF.

This clonotype has just a few counts. This chain links TRBV9 with TRBJ1-5, with D perhaps TRBD1 (5 bases). V lost 4 bases to trimming and J lost 4 bases, with 15 bases between them. The CDR3 totals 15 residues. Germline assignment: CDR1 SGDLS and CDR2 YYNGEE. In nucleotides, the CDR3 is TGTGCCAGCAGCTCCGGACACAACGCTAATCAGCCCCAGCATTTT. It is translated as CASSSGHNANQPQHF.

This chain connects TRBV5-6 to TRBJ1-1; possibly TRBD1 for D (6 bases). The V and J ends lost 5 bases and 2 bases respectively, with 13 bases between them. From germline, CDR1 is SGHDT and CDR2 YYEEEE. The CDR3 runs to 14 residues. The CDR3 DNA is TGTGCCAGCAGAGCAGGGGTATCCAACACTGAAGCTTTCTTT. As protein: CASRAGVSNTEAFF.

This chain joins TRBV18 and TRBJ1-1, with a tentative D call TRBD1 (5 bases). Trimming removed 5 bases at V and 3 bases at J, with 10 bases between. The CDR3 runs 13 residues. Germline-derived CDR1 and CDR2 are KGHSH and LQKENI. The CDR3 nucleotides are TGTGCCAGCTCAGGAGACAGTCACACTGAAGCTTTCTTT. This gives the protein CASSGDSHTEAFF.

The sample holds a few counts of this clonotype. The chain uses TRBV7-8 and TRBJ1-2; no firm D call. With 5 bases removed from V and 4 bases from J, the gap between germline ends came to 17 bases. The CDR3 is made up of 15 amino acids. Germline CDR1 reads SGHVS; CDR2 reads FQNEAQ. CDR3 nucleotide sequence: TGTGCCAGCAGCCCTTCAACAGTAAGCACCTATGGCTACACCTTC. Translated, it gives CASSPSTVSTYGYTF.

In this sample, this clonotype turned up a few times. Here the CDR3 reads CASSPDRGGPGANVLTF. The CDR3 DNA reads TGTGCCAGCAGCCCGGATCGGGGGGGGCCTGGGGCCAACGTCCTGACTTTC. This sequence joins TRBV6-1 and TRBJ2-6, with 8 bases lining up with TRBD2. Germline V gene sequence: CDR1 MNHNS, CDR2 SASEGT. CDR3 length: 17 residues. V was pared by 6 bases and J by 2 bases, with 9 bases of the junction left unmatched.

This clonotype was found a few times. V gene TRBV20-1 combines with J gene TRBJ2-4; D possibly corresponds to TRBD2 (7 bases). Germline V gene sequence: CDR1 DFQATT, CDR2 SNEGSKA (reference sequence). The CDR3 has 15 residues. Trimming removed 8 bases at V and 8 bases at J, with 25 bases between. CDR3 bases: TGCAGTCCATACCCGAGGGCGGGGGCCTTGGACATTCAGTACTTC. Translated: CSPYPRAGALDIQYF.

The rearrangement uses TRBV20-1 and TRBJ2-1, with D unclear. The V end was cut by 2 bases, the J end by 8 bases, with 7 bases between. CDR3 size: 11 residues. Germline V lookup: CDR1 DFQATT, CDR2 SNEGSKA (reference sequence). For the CDR3, the DNA is TGCAGTGCTAGACCCAGCTATGAGCAGTTCTTC. Residues: CSARPSYEQFF.

This clonotype was observed a few times. The rearrangement links TRBV27 to TRBJ2-5; 12 nucleotides match TRBD2. Trimming cost V 5 bases and J 7 bases; bases outside gene matches: 14. The CDR3 extends over 17 amino acids. The germline V gene encodes CDR1 MNHEY and CDR2 SMNVEV (reference sequence). In DNA form, the CDR3 reads TGTGCCAGCAGTCCGACGAACCGACTAGCGGGAGCAGGGACCCAGTACTTC. It encodes CASSPTNRLAGAGTQYF.